This T cell receptor (beta chain) was sequenced during a study of T cells in Graves' hyperthyroidism and ophthalmopathy. Study results and caveats: With a median lead of roughly 6.8 months before onset, the model predicted ophthalmopathy. A 13 V-J model separated ophthalmopathy from stable hyperthyroidism.

CDR1 is SGHRS, CDR2 YFSETQ, per germline. This CDR3 spans 14 amino acids. J was trimmed by 5 bases and V by 6 bases; bases with no gene match: 6. This clonotype was seen a handful of times. Its antigen is unknown. Regions amplified from RNA transcripts were the TCR beta CDR3 regions. Primed by the HTBI set, a first-round RT-PCR was run on the TCR CDR3. TCRdb re-called the multiplex PCR reads with MiXCR, one entry per CDR3 protein. This table holds about 840,000 distinct CDR3 sequences, approximately 40% found once. The sequenced material came from blood. The sequence came from a man in his late teens or twenties with Graves' hyperthyroidism. This chain links TRBV5-1 with TRBJ2-5, with 11 bases matching TRBD2. The CDR3 protein is CASMPTSGTETQYF. DNA for the CDR3: TGCGCCAGCATGCCGACTAGCGGGACGGAGACCCAGTACTTC.